The 25 T cell receptor beta chains presented below share a single source sample, sequenced in a study of T cell changes during pregnancy in multiple sclerosis. Sequencing used immunoSEQ multiplex PCR; TCRdb keeps in-frame clones, though not all of them. The sample consists of nearly 110,000 clones, about 90% of them appearing once. The sequences come from peripheral blood, collected before pregnancy. Every receptor here comes from a female donor with multiple sclerosis, enrolled in a pregnancy study.

The chain links TRBV19 to TRBJ2-1; tentative D call: TRBD2 (7 bases). Per the germline V gene, CDR1 is LNHDA and CDR2 is SQIVND (reference sequence). The V gene lost 3 bases and the J gene lost 3 bases, with 12 bases spanning the gap. The CDR3 runs 15 residues. Here the CDR3 reads CASSMRGGFYNEQFF. The CDR3 nucleotides read TGTGCCAGTAGTATGAGGGGGGGGTTCTACAATGAGCAGTTCTTC. The variable domain in full, with the rest retrieved from reference TRBV19 and TRBJ2-1, is DGGITQSPKYLFRKEGQNVTLSCEQNLNHDAMYWYRQDPGQGLRLIYYSQIVNDFQKGDIAEGYSVSREKKESFPLTVTSAQKNPTAFYLCASSMRGGFYNEQFFGPGTRLTVL.

This chain links TRBV27 with TRBJ2-7; 8 nucleotides align to TRBD2. Germline-derived CDR1 and CDR2 are MNHEY and SMNVEV (reference sequence). CDR3 length: 15 amino acids. Germline trimming cut 0 bases from V and 10 bases from J; bases unmatched to any gene: 11. The CDR3 sequence: CASSLSGLAGFEQYF. The DNA of the CDR3 is TGTGCCAGCAGTTTATCAGGGCTAGCGGGCTTTGAACAGTACTTC.

The chain couples TRBV28 to TRBJ2-7, with 8 bases that match TRBD1. Trimming took 3 bases from V and 1 from J; bases not matched to a gene: 5. Germline-derived CDR1 and CDR2 are MDHEN and SYDVKM. The CDR3 contains 15 residues. Written as DNA, the CDR3 is TGTGCCAGCAGTTTGGGGCAGGGGGCGTCCTACGAGCAGTACTTC. This translates into CASSLGQGASYEQYF. Full variable domain (outside the CDR3, taken from reference TRBV28 and TRBJ2-7): DVKVTQSSRYLVKRTGEKVFLECVQDMDHENMFWYRQDPGLGLRLIYFSYDVKMKEKGDIPEGYSVSREKKERFSLILESASTNQTSMYLCASSLGQGASYEQYFGPGTRLTVT.

This clone was observed a handful of times. The gene calls are TRBV5-1 and TRBJ1-6; D is possibly TRBD1 (6 bases). CDR1 is SGHRS, CDR2 YFSETQ, per germline. This CDR3 is built from 14 residues. V lost 0 bases and J 14 bases, leaving 15 bases between the germline ends. CDR3 residues: CASSLADTGPSLHF. The CDR3 DNA is TGCGCCAGCAGCTTGGCCGATACAGGGCCGTCCCTCCACTTT.

The chain has TRBV6-5 and TRBJ2-1; D may be TRBD2 (6 bases). Germline lookup yields CDR1 MNHEY and CDR2 SVGAGI. The CDR3 contains 14 residues. V dropped 1 base and J dropped 4 bases, with 8 bases sitting between them. CDR3 bases: TGTGCCAGCAGTTACTTAGCGGAATACAATGAGCAGTTCTTC. Protein product: CASSYLAEYNEQFF.

This clone has just a few counts. The gene calls are TRBV15 and TRBJ1-6; D remains unclear. CDR3 length: 16 residues. Germline-derived CDR1 and CDR2 are LNHNV and YYDKDF (reference sequence). With 1 base removed from V and 7 bases from J, the gap between germline ends came to 14 bases. The DNA for the CDR3 is TGTGCCACCAGCAGAGGGGATGCGGGCAGAAATTCACCCCTCCACTTT. Amino acids: CATSRGDAGRNSPLHF.

The CDR3 DNA is TGTGCCAGCAGTGAGATACTAGCGACAACAGGCGGGGAGCTGTTTTTT. Translating gives CASSEILATTGGELFF. The chain recombines TRBV2 with TRBJ2-2; TRBD2 aligns across 7 bases. Germline values: CDR1 SNHLY, CDR2 FYNNEI. J gave up 7 bases and V 3 bases, and 11 bases lay outside the gene matches. The CDR3 is made up of 16 amino acids. The full variable domain, completed using reference TRBV2 and TRBJ2-2, is EPEVTQTPSHQVTQMGQEVILRCVPISNHLYFYWYRQILGQKVEFLVSFYNNEISEKSEIFDDQFSVERPDGSNFTLKIRSTKLEDSAMYFCASSEILATTGGELFFGEGSRLTVL.

V gene TRBV19 combines with J gene TRBJ1-6; D is unclear. V was cut by 5 bases and J by 6 bases, with 14 bases left in between. Germline V gene sequence: CDR1 LNHDA, CDR2 SQIVND (reference sequence). The CDR3 sequence is 15 residues long. The CDR3 DNA reads TGTGCCAGTAGTTCAAAGGGAGGGCGTAATTCACCCCTCCACTTT. Amino acids: CASSSKGGRNSPLHF.

This rearrangement joins TRBV6-5 to TRBJ2-5; 8 positions match TRBD2. The CDR3 extends over 13 amino acids. The V and J ends lost 7 bases and 4 bases, in that order; junction bases with no gene match: 5. Looked up from germline, CDR1 is MNHEY and CDR2 is SVGAGI. DNA of the CDR3: TGTGCCAGCACCGCAGCGGGAGTAGAGACCCAGTACTTC. It encodes CASTAAGVETQYF.

This clone was observed a few times. The chain joins TRBV6-6 to TRBJ2-2; TRBD1 aligns across 10 bases. The CDR3 totals 15 residues. From germline, CDR1 is MNHNY and CDR2 SVGAGI (reference sequence). V dropped 2 bases and J dropped 3; count of bases not matched to a gene: 0. CDR3 in amino acids: CASSYGTGDTGELFF. CDR3 coding DNA: TGTGCCAGCAGTTACGGGACAGGGGACACCGGGGAGCTGTTTTTT.

J is TRBJ1-4 and V is TRBV14; D ambiguous. This CDR3 spans 20 amino acids. CDR1 and CDR2 from the germline V gene are SGHDN and FVKESK. Trimming left V 4 bases short and J 0 bases short, with 24 bases between. The CDR3 protein is CASSRTPKALTSATNEKLFF. The CDR3, as DNA: TGTGCCAGCAGCCGAACGCCGAAGGCTCTGACATCCGCAACTAATGAAAAACTGTTTTTT. Looking up the rest from reference TRBV14 and TRBJ1-4 gives the full variable domain: EAGVTQFPSHSVIEKGQTVTLRCDPISGHDNLYWYRRVMGKEIKFLLHFVKESKQDESGMPNNRFLAERTGGTYSTLKVQPAELEDSGVYFCASSRTPKALTSATNEKLFFGSGTQLSVL.

This chain uses TRBV7-9 with TRBJ2-6; the match to TRBD2 covers 7 bases. Trimming removed 5 bases from V and 0 bases from J; junction bases left unmatched: 10. This CDR3 is 18 amino acids long. Germline V gene sequence: CDR1 SEHNR, CDR2 FQNEAQ (reference sequence). CDR3 coding DNA: TGTGCCAGCAGCCCCAAAGGCAGGGAGGGCTCTGGGGCCAACGTCCTGACTTTC. This translates into CASSPKGREGSGANVLTF.

V is TRBV6-5 and J is TRBJ1-1, with D uncertain. The CDR3 extends over 11 amino acids. The germline V gene encodes CDR1 MNHEY and CDR2 SVGAGI. V was shortened by 5 bases and J by 5 bases, with 6 bases between the two germline ends. This CDR3 is CASSTRTEAFF. The DNA for the CDR3 is TGTGCCAGCAGTACAAGAACTGAAGCTTTCTTT.

This CDR3 is CASRVPGQPEKLFF. In DNA, the CDR3 is TGTGCCAGCAGGGTTCCGGGACAACCTGAAAAACTGTTTTTT. The V and J genes are TRBV6-1 and TRBJ1-4; D is possibly TRBD1 (6 bases). This CDR3 is built from 14 residues. V was cut by 6 bases and J by 7 bases, with 15 bases left in between. CDR1 and CDR2 from the germline V gene are MNHNS and SASEGT.

The genes are TRBV6-5 and TRBJ1-5, with 7 bases matching TRBD1. The CDR3 loop spans 15 amino acids. Germline V gene sequence: CDR1 MNHEY, CDR2 SVGAGI. Trimming cost V 6 bases and J 4 bases; bases outside gene matches: 9. CDR3 sequence (DNA): TGTGCCAGCAGCACGACAGGGTTCGGAAATCAGCCCCAGCATTTT. Amino acids: CASSTTGFGNQPQHF.

The chain carries TRBV7-2 and TRBJ1-1, with D unresolved. V was trimmed by 6 bases and J by 0 bases, leaving 11 bases between them. The CDR3 covers 14 residues. Germline CDR1 and CDR2: SGHTA and FQGNSA. This chain's CDR3 is CASRGGFLNTEAFF. The CDR3 coding sequence is TGTGCCAGCAGAGGAGGGTTTTTGAACACTGAAGCTTTCTTT.

The chain employs TRBV7-9 and TRBJ1-3; no clear D. The germline gives CDR1 SEHNR, CDR2 FQNEAQ (reference sequence). The CDR3 covers 15 residues. V lost 2 bases to trimming and J lost 0 bases, with 8 bases between them. The CDR3 DNA reads TGTGCCAGCAGCTTATCGGGGAACTCTGGAAACACCATATATTTT. It is translated as CASSLSGNSGNTIYF. The complete variable domain, with remaining parts taken from reference TRBV7-9 and TRBJ1-3, reads DTGVSQNPRHKITKRGQNVTFRCDPISEHNRLYWYRQTLGQGPEFLTYFQNEAQLEKSRLLSDRFSAERPKGSFSTLEIQRTEQGDSAMYLCASSLSGNSGNTIYFGEGSWLTVV.

J is TRBJ1-1 and V is TRBV28, with TRBD1 matching 7 bases. Germline CDR1 reads MDHEN; CDR2 reads SYDVKM. The CDR3 has 13 amino acids. With V trimmed by 7 bases and J by 1 base, 3 bases remained unmatched. The CDR3 DNA sequence: TGTGCCAGCAACAACAGGGGGAACACTGAAGCTTTCTTT. Translation: CASNNRGNTEAFF.

V usage is TRBV5-5 and J usage is TRBJ1-4; D gene uncertain. There are 14 residues in the CDR3. With 1 base removed from V and 2 bases from J, the gap between germline ends came to 6 bases. Germline V CDR1 and CDR2: SGHKS, YYEKEE (reference sequence). This CDR3 reads CASSLRGTNEKLFF. The CDR3 DNA sequence: TGTGCCAGCAGCTTGCGAGGGACTAATGAAAAACTGTTTTTT. The full variable domain, completed using reference TRBV5-5 and TRBJ1-4, is DAGVTQSPTHLIKTRGQQVTLRCSPISGHKSVSWYQQVLGQGPQFIFQYYEKEERGRGNFPDRFSARQFPNYSSELNVNALLLGDSALYLCASSLRGTNEKLFFGSGTQLSVL.

The rearrangement uses TRBV7-2 and TRBJ2-3, with TRBD1 identical over 8 bases. J gave up 0 bases and V 5 bases, and 4 bases lay outside the gene matches. CDR3 length equals 15 residues. CDR1 is SGHTA and CDR2 is FQGNSA in the germline V gene. The CDR3 region has the DNA TGTGCCAGCAGCCCCGGACAGGGTAGCACAGATACGCAGTATTTT. The encoded protein is CASSPGQGSTDTQYF.

There are many counts of this clone. The rearrangement joins TRBV11-3 to TRBJ2-1, with D uncertain. CDR3 length equals 13 residues. The V end was cut by 3 bases, the J end by 8 bases, with 11 bases between. Per the germline V gene, CDR1 is SGHNT and CDR2 is YENEEA. CDR3 sequence (DNA): TGTGCCAGCAGCTTTGGAAGGCAGGATGAGCAGTTCTTC. Translating it yields CASSFGRQDEQFF. Full variable domain (missing parts from reference TRBV11-3 and TRBJ2-1): EAGVVQSPRYKIIEKKQPVAFWCNPISGHNTLYWYLQNLGQGPELLIRYENEEAVDDSQLPKDRFSAERLKGVDSTLKIQPAELGDSAVYLCASSFGRQDEQFFGPGTRLTVL.

The chain recombines TRBV27 with TRBJ2-3, with 8 positions matching TRBD1. CDR1 MNHEY and CDR2 SMNVEV come from the germline V gene (reference sequence). CDR3 length: 16 residues. V lost 5 bases and J lost 4; bases outside the gene matches: 11. The CDR3 sequence: CASSKPQGASADTQYF. The DNA for the CDR3 is TGTGCCAGCAGTAAACCGCAGGGGGCTTCGGCAGATACGCAGTATTTT.

This clone was observed once. The chain combines TRBV18 with TRBJ2-7, with 9 bases identical to TRBD2. The germline V gene encodes CDR1 KGHSH and CDR2 LQKENI. The CDR3 loop spans 17 amino acids. V was clipped by 0 bases and J by 1 base; unmatched bases: 7. CDR3 sequence reads: CASSPPVAGGPSYEQYF. CDR3 nucleotides: TGTGCCAGCTCACCACCGGTGGCGGGAGGGCCTTCCTACGAGCAGTACTTC.

The chain is built from TRBV5-1 and TRBJ2-3; 8 bases map to TRBD2. In germline, CDR1 is SGHRS, CDR2 YFSETQ. The CDR3 totals 16 residues. V trimming: 3 bases; J trimming: 4 bases; junction bases outside the gene matches: 10. In DNA, the CDR3 is TGCGCCAGCAGCTCCGGACTAGCCGTGATCGCAGATACGCAGTATTTT. This gives the protein CASSSGLAVIADTQYF.

V usage is TRBV7-2 and J usage is TRBJ1-1, with a tentative D call TRBD1 (6 bases). This CDR3 contains 17 residues. V lost 1 base and J 1 base, leaving 16 bases between the germline ends. Germline V gene sequence: CDR1 SGHTA, CDR2 FQGNSA. The CDR3 loop reads CASSLDFRGGPNTEAFF. CDR3 sequence (DNA): TGTGCCAGCAGCTTAGATTTTAGGGGGGGCCCGAACACTGAAGCTTTCTTT.